The rows below give T cell receptor beta chains drawn from one sample of a study of blood T cell repertoires in COVID-19. Using immunoSEQ multiplex PCR, the repertoire was profiled, and TCRdb retains in-frame clones only, with some absent. Among a few hundred thousand clones listed, roughly 85% were seen once. Sample: PBMCs or T cells enriched from blood (not recorded which). Every receptor here comes from a woman aged 25-40 years who had recovered from COVID-19. Each CDR3 is given with its conserved first and last residue. Fields, in order: CDR3 DNA, CDR3 protein, J gene, V gene, D gene, clone size. A D gene is named only where the DNA matches it firmly. Only part of the rows carry a size: once, few, many, or a class if the clone is expanded.

CDR3nt: TGTGCCATCAGTGCCGCACAGGGCCCGAACACTGAAGCTTTCTTT
CDR3aa: CAISAAQGPNTEAFF
j_gene: TRBJ1-1
v_gene: TRBV10-3
d_gene: -
abundance: once

CDR3nt: TGTGCCAGCAGTTTATCCAGACAGTTTCTTTCACCCCTCCACTTT
CDR3aa: CASSLSRQFLSPLHF
j_gene: TRBJ1-6
v_gene: TRBV27
d_gene: -
abundance: few

CDR3nt: TGTGCCAGCAGTGCCACTCAAGTCACAGATACGCAGTATTTT
CDR3aa: CASSATQVTDTQYF
j_gene: TRBJ2-3
v_gene: TRBV2
d_gene: -
abundance: -

CDR3nt: TGTGCCAGCAGCTTGGTGGTGCGAGCATATGGCTACACCTTC
CDR3aa: CASSLVVRAYGYTF
j_gene: TRBJ1-2
v_gene: TRBV5-6
d_gene: -
abundance: -

CDR3nt: TGTGCCAGTAGGTCCCTAGACAGGGGGATCAATCAGCCCCAGCATTTT
CDR3aa: CASRSLDRGINQPQHF
j_gene: TRBJ1-5
v_gene: TRBV19
d_gene: TRBD1
abundance: -

CDR3nt: TGTGCCAGCAGCGCCGGACAGGACCGTACTAATGAAAAACTGTTTTTT
CDR3aa: CASSAGQDRTNEKLFF
j_gene: TRBJ1-4
v_gene: TRBV5-4
d_gene: TRBD1
abundance: -

CDR3nt: TGTGCCAGCAGCCCGAGGGTGGTTTTGGACACTGAAGCTTTCTTT
CDR3aa: CASSPRVVLDTEAFF
j_gene: TRBJ1-1
v_gene: TRBV7-6
d_gene: -
abundance: -

CDR3nt: TGTGCCAGCAGCGTGCAGGGCAACTATGGCTACACCTTC
CDR3aa: CASSVQGNYGYTF
j_gene: TRBJ1-2
v_gene: TRBV9
d_gene: -
abundance: -

CDR3nt: TGTGCCAGCAGTATCTCTATAGGGACAGGGAGGTTC
CDR3aa: CASSISIGTGRF
j_gene: TRBJ1-2
v_gene: TRBV2
d_gene: TRBD1
abundance: -

CDR3nt: TGTGCCAGCAGCTTCGCGGGGAATAGCAATCAGCCCCAGCATTTT
CDR3aa: CASSFAGNSNQPQHF
j_gene: TRBJ1-5
v_gene: TRBV5-5
d_gene: -
abundance: -